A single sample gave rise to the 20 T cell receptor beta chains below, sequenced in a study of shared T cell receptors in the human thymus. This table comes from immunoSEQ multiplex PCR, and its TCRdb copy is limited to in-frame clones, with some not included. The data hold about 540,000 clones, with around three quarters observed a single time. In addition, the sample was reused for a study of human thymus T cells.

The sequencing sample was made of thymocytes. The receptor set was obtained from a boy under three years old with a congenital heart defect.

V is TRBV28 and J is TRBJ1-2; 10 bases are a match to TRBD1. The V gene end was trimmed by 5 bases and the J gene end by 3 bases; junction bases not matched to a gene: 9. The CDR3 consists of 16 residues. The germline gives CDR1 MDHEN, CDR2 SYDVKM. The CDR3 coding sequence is TGTGCCAGCAGTACCTACCGGGACAGGGGAGACTATGGCTACACCTTC. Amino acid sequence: CASSTYRDRGDYGYTF.

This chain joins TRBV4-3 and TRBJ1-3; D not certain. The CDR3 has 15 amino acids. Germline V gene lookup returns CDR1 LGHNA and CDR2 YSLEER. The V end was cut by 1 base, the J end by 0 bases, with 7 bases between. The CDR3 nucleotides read TGCGCCAGCAGCCAAGGGCGCGGCTCTGGAAACACCATATATTTT. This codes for CASSQGRGSGNTIYF.

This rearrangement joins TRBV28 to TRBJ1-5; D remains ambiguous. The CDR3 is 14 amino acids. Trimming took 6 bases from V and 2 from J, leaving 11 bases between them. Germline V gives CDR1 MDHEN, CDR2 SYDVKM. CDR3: CASSTEGRNQPQHF. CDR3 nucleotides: TGTGCCAGCAGCACTGAGGGTCGCAATCAGCCCCAGCATTTT.

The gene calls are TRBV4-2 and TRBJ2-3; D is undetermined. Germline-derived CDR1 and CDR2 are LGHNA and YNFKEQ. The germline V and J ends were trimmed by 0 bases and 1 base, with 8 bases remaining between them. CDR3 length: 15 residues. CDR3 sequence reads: CASSQDREGTDTQYF. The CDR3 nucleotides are TGTGCCAGCAGCCAAGATAGAGAGGGCACAGATACGCAGTATTTT.

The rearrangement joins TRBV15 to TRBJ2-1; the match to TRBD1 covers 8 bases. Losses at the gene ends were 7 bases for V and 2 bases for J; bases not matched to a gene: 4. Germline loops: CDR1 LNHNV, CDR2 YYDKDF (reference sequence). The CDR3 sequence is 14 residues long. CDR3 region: CATTDRDPYNEQFF. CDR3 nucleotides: TGTGCCACCACGGACAGGGACCCCTACAATGAGCAGTTCTTC.

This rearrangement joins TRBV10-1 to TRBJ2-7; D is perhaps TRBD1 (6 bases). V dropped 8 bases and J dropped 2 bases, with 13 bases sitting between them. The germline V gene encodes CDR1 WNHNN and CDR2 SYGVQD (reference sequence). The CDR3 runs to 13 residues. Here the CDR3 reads CASGVTGTYEQYF. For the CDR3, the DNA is TGCGCCAGCGGGGTGACAGGAACCTACGAGCAGTACTTC.

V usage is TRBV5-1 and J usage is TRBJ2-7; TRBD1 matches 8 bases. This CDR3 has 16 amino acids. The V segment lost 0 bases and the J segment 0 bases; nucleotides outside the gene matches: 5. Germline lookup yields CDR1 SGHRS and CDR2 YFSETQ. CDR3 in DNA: TGCGCCAGCAGCTTGGGGTACAGGGGGTTCTCCTACGAGCAGTACTTC. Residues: CASSLGYRGFSYEQYF.

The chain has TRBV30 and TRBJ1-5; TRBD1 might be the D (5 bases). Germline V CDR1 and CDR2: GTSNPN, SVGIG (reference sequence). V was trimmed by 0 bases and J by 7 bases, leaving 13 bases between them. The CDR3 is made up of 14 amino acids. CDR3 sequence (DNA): TGTGCCTGGAGTGTAGGCCAGGGAGGACAGCCCCAGCATTTT. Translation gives CAWSVGQGGQPQHF.

The CDR3 DNA is TGTGCCAGCAACCTAGGACTAGCGGGAGGGCCGGGGTACGAGCAGTACTTC. Encoded protein: CASNLGLAGGPGYEQYF. The V gene is TRBV2, the J gene TRBJ2-7; 15 bases fit TRBD2. CDR1 is SNHLY, CDR2 FYNNEI, per germline. V gave up 7 bases and J gave up 4 bases; unmatched junction bases: 11. CDR3 length equals 17 residues.

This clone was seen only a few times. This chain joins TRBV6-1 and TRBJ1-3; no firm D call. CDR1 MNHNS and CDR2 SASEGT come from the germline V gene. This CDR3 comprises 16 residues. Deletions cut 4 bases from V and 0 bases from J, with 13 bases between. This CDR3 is CASSGLRRSSGNTIYF. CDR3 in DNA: TGTGCCAGCAGTGGATTACGACGGAGCTCTGGAAACACCATATATTTT.

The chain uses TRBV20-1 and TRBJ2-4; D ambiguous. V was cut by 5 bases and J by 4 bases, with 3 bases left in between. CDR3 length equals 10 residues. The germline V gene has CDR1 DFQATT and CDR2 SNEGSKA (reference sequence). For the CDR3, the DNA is TGCAGTGCTGAGAAAAACATTCAGTACTTC. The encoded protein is CSAEKNIQYF.

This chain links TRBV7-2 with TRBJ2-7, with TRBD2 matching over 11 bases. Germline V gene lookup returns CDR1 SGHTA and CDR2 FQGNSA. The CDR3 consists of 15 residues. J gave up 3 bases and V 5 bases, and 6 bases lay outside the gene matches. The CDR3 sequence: CASSRRTSGLYEQYF. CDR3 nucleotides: TGTGCCAGCAGCCGTAGGACTAGCGGGCTCTACGAGCAGTACTTC.

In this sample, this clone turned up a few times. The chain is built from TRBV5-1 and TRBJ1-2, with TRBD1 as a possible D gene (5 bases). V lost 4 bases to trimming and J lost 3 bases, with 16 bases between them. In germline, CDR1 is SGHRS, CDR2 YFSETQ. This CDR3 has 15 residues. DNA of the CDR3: TGCGCCAGCAGCCCCCAAGGCAGGGCGGACTATGGCTACACCTTC. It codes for CASSPQGRADYGYTF.

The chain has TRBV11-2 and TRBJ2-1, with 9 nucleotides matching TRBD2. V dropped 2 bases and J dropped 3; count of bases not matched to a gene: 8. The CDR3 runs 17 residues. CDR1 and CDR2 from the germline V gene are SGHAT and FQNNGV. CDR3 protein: CASSLPWGLARYNEQFF. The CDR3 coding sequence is TGTGCCAGCAGCTTACCCTGGGGACTAGCTCGCTACAATGAGCAGTTCTTC.

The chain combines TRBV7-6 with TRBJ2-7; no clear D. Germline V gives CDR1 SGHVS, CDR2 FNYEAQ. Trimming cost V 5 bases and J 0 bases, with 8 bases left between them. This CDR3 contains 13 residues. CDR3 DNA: TGTGCCAGCAGCCCTAACCGCTCCTACGAGCAGTACTTC. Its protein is CASSPNRSYEQYF.

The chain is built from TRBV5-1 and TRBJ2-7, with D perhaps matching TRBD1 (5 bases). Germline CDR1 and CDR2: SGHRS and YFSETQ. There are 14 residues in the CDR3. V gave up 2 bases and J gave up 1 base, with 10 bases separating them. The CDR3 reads CASSLRRGSYEQYF. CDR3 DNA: TGCGCCAGCAGCTTAAGAAGGGGTTCCTACGAGCAGTACTTC.

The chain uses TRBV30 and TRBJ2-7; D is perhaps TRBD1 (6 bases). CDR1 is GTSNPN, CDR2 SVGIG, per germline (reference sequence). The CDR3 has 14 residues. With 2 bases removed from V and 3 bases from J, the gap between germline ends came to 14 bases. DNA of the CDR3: TGTGCCTGGAGTTCGAACAGGGTCCGCTACGAGCAGTACTTC. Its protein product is CAWSSNRVRYEQYF.

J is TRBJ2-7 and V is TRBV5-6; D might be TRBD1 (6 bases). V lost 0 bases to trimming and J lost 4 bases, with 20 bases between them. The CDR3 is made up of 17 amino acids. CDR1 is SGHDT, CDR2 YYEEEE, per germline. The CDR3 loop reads CASSLAQGTPALYEQYF. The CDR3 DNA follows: TGTGCCAGCAGCTTGGCACAGGGTACCCCGGCCCTTTACGAGCAGTACTTC.

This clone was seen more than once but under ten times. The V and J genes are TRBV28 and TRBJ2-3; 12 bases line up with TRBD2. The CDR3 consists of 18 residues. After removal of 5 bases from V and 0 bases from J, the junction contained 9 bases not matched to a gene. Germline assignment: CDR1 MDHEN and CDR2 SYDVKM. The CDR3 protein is CASSPGLAGRASTDTQYF. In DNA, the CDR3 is TGTGCCAGCAGTCCAGGACTAGCGGGACGGGCGAGCACAGATACGCAGTATTTT.

For the CDR3, the DNA is TGTGCCAGTAGTAACGGGACAGCCCACGAGCAGTACTTC. Residues: CASSNGTAHEQYF. The chain recombines TRBV19 with TRBJ2-7, with 7 bases lining up with TRBD1. Germline V gene lookup returns CDR1 LNHDA and CDR2 SQIVND (reference sequence). J gave up 5 bases and V 4 bases, and 5 bases lay outside the gene matches. The CDR3 is made up of 13 amino acids. Looking up the rest from reference TRBV19 and TRBJ2-7 gives the full variable domain: DGGITQSPKYLFRKEGQNVTLSCEQNLNHDAMYWYRQDPGQGLRLIYYSQIVNDFQKGDIAEGYSVSREKKESFPLTVTSAQKNPTAFYLCASSNGTAHEQYFGPGTRLTVT.